These 11 T cell receptor beta chains came from one sample sequenced in a study of T cell responses to AZD1222 COVID-19 vaccine listed by TCRdb under 2021. Libraries came from the immunoSEQ multiplex PCR assay. This is the immuneACCESS table as TCRdb keeps it, with only in-frame sequences that have V and J called. A part of the clones is gone; compared with another copy, unresolved V genes explain less than half, and the rest is unexplained. The sample records some 130,000 clones, roughly 85% of which are singletons. Roughly 8.7% of the sample is in the top ten clones. Sample time point, as interpreted from the label and publication: about 28 days (+/-7) after the second vaccine dose. The label giving this sample's treatment or condition can be read as: meningococcal conjugate vaccine given as trial control. The sequencing here drew on peripheral blood, taken 28 days after the second dose of the MenACWY control vaccine. Source of these receptors: an adult who received the MenACWY meningococcal vaccine as a control.

This clone has only a few counts. The chain carries TRBV6-5 and TRBJ1-5, with D hard to call. The germline V and J ends were trimmed by 11 bases and 4 bases, with 9 bases remaining between them. This CDR3 has 11 amino acids. Germline loops: CDR1 MNHEY, CDR2 SVGAGI. CDR3 DNA: TGTGCCGGGGAGGAGAATCAGCCCCAGCATTTT. This encodes CAGEENQPQHF.

The chain combines TRBV7-9 with TRBJ2-1, with TRBD1 matching 8 bases. The CDR3 is 13 residues long. Germline V gene sequence: CDR1 SEHNR, CDR2 FQNEAQ (reference sequence). Trimming took 5 bases from V and 8 from J; bases not matched to a gene: 5. CDR3 coding DNA: TGTGCCAGCAGCCCAGGACAGGGCCATGAGCAGTTCTTC. The encoded protein is CASSPGQGHEQFF.

V usage is TRBV5-1 and J usage is TRBJ2-7, with 8 bases that match TRBD2. V dropped 5 bases and J dropped 4; count of bases not matched to a gene: 11. Germline V CDR1 and CDR2: SGHRS, YFSETQ. The CDR3 length is 15 residues. CDR3 residues: CASRLAGPILYEQYF. The CDR3 DNA is TGCGCCAGCAGGCTAGCGGGCCCAATACTTTACGAGCAGTACTTC.

The chain joins TRBV7-9 to TRBJ2-2, with D hard to call. The CDR3 runs to 16 residues. V was cut by 2 bases and J by 4 bases, with 14 bases left in between. Germline V gives CDR1 SEHNR, CDR2 FQNEAQ (reference sequence). The CDR3 sequence is CASSLSIDASTGELFF. Written as DNA, the CDR3 is TGTGCCAGCAGCTTATCAATCGATGCGAGCACCGGGGAGCTGTTTTTT. Full variable domain (rest looked up from reference TRBV7-9 and TRBJ2-2): DTGVSQNPRHKITKRGQNVTFRCDPISEHNRLYWYRQTLGQGPEFLTYFQNEAQLEKSRLLSDRFSAERPKGSFSTLEIQRTEQGDSAMYLCASSLSIDASTGELFFGEGSRLTVL.

The chain recombines TRBV5-4 with TRBJ1-3, with 7 bases identical to TRBD1. The CDR3 sequence is 16 residues long. Germline CDR1 reads SGHNT; CDR2 reads YYREEE (reference sequence). Losses at the gene ends were 5 bases for V and 0 bases for J; bases not matched to a gene: 8. The CDR3 coding sequence is TGTGCCAGCAGGCCTAACCCAGGGGGCTCTGGAAACACCATATATTTT. It specifies CASRPNPGGSGNTIYF.

The chain recombines TRBV4-1 with TRBJ2-3; 7 bases map to TRBD1. The J segment lost 11 bases and the V segment lost 10 bases, leaving 9 bases of the junction unmatched. The CDR3 extends over 11 amino acids. Germline V CDR1 and CDR2: MGHRA, YSYEKL. The DNA of the CDR3 is TGCGCCATTCAGGGGGACCGGGTGCAGTATTTT. Translating gives CAIQGDRVQYF.

V and J are TRBV15 and TRBJ2-7, with D perhaps matching TRBD1 or TRBD2 (5 bases each). Per the germline V gene, CDR1 is LNHNV and CDR2 is YYDKDF (reference sequence). This CDR3 has 14 residues. The V gene lost 4 bases and the J gene lost 2 bases, with 12 bases spanning the gap. The CDR3, as DNA: TGTGCCACCAGCAAGTCCGGGGCGACCTACGAGCAGTACTTC. It codes for CATSKSGATYEQYF.

The J gene is TRBJ2-7, the V gene TRBV9; 7 positions agree with TRBD2. This CDR3 contains 14 residues. Germline V gene data show CDR1 as SGDLS and CDR2 as YYNGEE. V trimming: 2 bases; J trimming: 3 bases; junction bases outside the gene matches: 5. The CDR3 spells CASSVTSANYEQYF. The CDR3 coding sequence is TGTGCCAGCAGCGTTACTAGCGCGAACTACGAGCAGTACTTC.

The chain has TRBV19 and TRBJ1-4; 7 nucleotides line up with TRBD1. CDR1 LNHDA and CDR2 SQIVND come from the germline V gene (reference sequence). Trimming at V came to 3 bases and at J to 4 bases, leaving 5 bases not matched to a gene. The CDR3 spans 15 residues. The CDR3 nucleotides are TGTGCCAGTAGTATTCCTCGGGACAGTAATGAAAAACTGTTTTTT. It is translated as CASSIPRDSNEKLFF. The full variable domain, completed using reference TRBV19 and TRBJ1-4, is DGGITQSPKYLFRKEGQNVTLSCEQNLNHDAMYWYRQDPGQGLRLIYYSQIVNDFQKGDIAEGYSVSREKKESFPLTVTSAQKNPTAFYLCASSIPRDSNEKLFFGSGTQLSVL.

The CDR3 loop is CASSPRGVSYEQYV. CDR3 nucleotides: TGTGCCAGCAGCCCCCGGGGGGTCTCCTACGAGCAGTACGTC. The chain carries TRBV6-5 and TRBJ2-7; 7 bases fit TRBD2. The ends lost 6 bases at V and 0 bases at J; junction bases unmatched: 5. The CDR3 sequence is 14 residues long. CDR1 and CDR2 (germline): MNHEY, SVGAGI.

This clone came up a few times. This chain uses TRBV28 with TRBJ1-2; no firm D call. CDR3 size: 15 residues. The V and J ends lost 6 bases and 6 bases respectively, with 20 bases between them. Per the germline V gene, CDR1 is MDHEN and CDR2 is SYDVKM. CDR3 bases: TGTGCCAGCAGCTCACCGGGGTCTAATTTGCATGGCTACACCTTC. This codes for CASSSPGSNLHGYTF.